This TCR beta chain was captured in a study of shared clonotypes between healthy human individuals. Study in general: Each donor's CD4 naive and CD4 memory cells filled three plates apiece, CD8 naive two, and CD8 memory one.

CDR3 length equals 11 residues. The ends were cut back, 1 base at V and 12 bases at J, with 13 bases in the middle. Germline V gene sequence: CDR1 SQVTM, CDR2 ANQGSEA. The count of this clone is one. The data were produced by immunoSEQ multiplex PCR, yet TCRdb's version contains in-frame clones alone and is incomplete. The sample has under 1,900,000 clones, approximately 98.5% seen once. Material for sequencing was naive CD4+ T cells sorted from blood. Indicated subset: CD45RA+ positively selected. The chain joins TRBV29-1 to TRBJ2-7; D is unresolved. This TCR derives from a man aged 30 to 39 in good health. The CDR3 is CSVEGASGRYF. As DNA, the CDR3 is TGCAGCGTTGAAGGAGCATCCGGTCGGTACTTC.